A selection of T cell receptor beta chains follows, all from one sample in a study of T cell responses to AZD1222 COVID-19 vaccine. The assay was immunoSEQ multiplex PCR, and TCRdb's table has in-frame clones only and misses some. Of some 190,000 clones listed, 85% to 90% are singletons. The sample here was peripheral blood, taken on day 0 of AZD1222 vaccination. These receptors came from an adult in good health. Each CDR3 is given with its conserved first and last residue. Each record gives: CDR3 protein, CDR3 DNA, D gene, clone size, V gene, J gene. The D gene is left open where the match is weak. A row's size may be missing; if present it is once, few, many or a size class.

cdr3_aa: CAWSSGGGTEAFF
cdr3_nt: TGTGCCTGGAGTTCAGGGGGTGGTACTGAAGCTTTCTTT
d_call: TRBD1
clone_size: .
v_call: TRBV30
j_call: TRBJ1-1

cdr3_aa: CATSRDPGIAEAFF
cdr3_nt: TGTGCCACCAGCAGAGATCCGGGGATCGCTGAAGCTTTCTTT
d_call: .
clone_size: .
v_call: TRBV15
j_call: TRBJ1-1

cdr3_aa: CASSQAGGRGSFF
cdr3_nt: TGCGCCAGCAGCCAAGCGGGGGGCAGGGGGTCGTTCTTC
d_call: .
clone_size: .
v_call: TRBV4-3
j_call: TRBJ2-1

cdr3_aa: CASMTENTGELFF
cdr3_nt: TGCGCCAGCATGACAGAGAACACCGGGGAGCTGTTTTTT
d_call: .
clone_size: .
v_call: TRBV5-1
j_call: TRBJ2-2

cdr3_aa: CASTRGQGYQPQHF
cdr3_nt: TGTGCCAGTACCAGGGGACAGGGCTATCAGCCCCAGCATTTT
d_call: TRBD1
clone_size: .
v_call: TRBV19
j_call: TRBJ1-5

cdr3_aa: CASSGRTGTYEQYF
cdr3_nt: TGTGCCAGCAGCGGTCGGACAGGGACCTACGAGCAGTACTTC
d_call: TRBD1
clone_size: .
v_call: TRBV9
j_call: TRBJ2-7

cdr3_aa: CASSQDPSGPTGELFF
cdr3_nt: TGTGCCAGCAGCCAAGATCCTTCGGGACCCACAGGGGAGCTGTTTTTT
d_call: .
clone_size: few
v_call: TRBV4-2
j_call: TRBJ2-2

cdr3_aa: CASSQDRGRERYTF
cdr3_nt: TGCGCCAGCAGCCAAGATCGGGGCAGAGAACGCTACACCTTC
d_call: .
clone_size: .
v_call: TRBV4-3
j_call: TRBJ1-2

cdr3_aa: CASSPPSHRAYSNQPQHF
cdr3_nt: TGTGCCAGTAGCCCCCCCTCGCACAGGGCCTATAGCAATCAGCCCCAGCATTTT
d_call: .
clone_size: .
v_call: TRBV19
j_call: TRBJ1-5

cdr3_aa: CAVQQGVHTEAFF
cdr3_nt: TGTGCCGTACAACAGGGGGTACACACTGAAGCTTTCTTT
d_call: TRBD1
clone_size: .
v_call: TRBV7-9
j_call: TRBJ1-1

cdr3_aa: CASSSGQGSSYEQYF
cdr3_nt: TGTGCCAGTAGTAGTGGACAGGGATCCTCCTACGAGCAGTACTTC
d_call: TRBD1
clone_size: .
v_call: TRBV19
j_call: TRBJ2-7

cdr3_aa: CASSLEQRVNSLHF
cdr3_nt: TGTGCCAGCAGCTTGGAGCAGCGGGTGAATTCCCTCCACTTT
d_call: .
clone_size: .
v_call: TRBV5-6
j_call: TRBJ1-6

cdr3_aa: CASSNRDNDQPQHF
cdr3_nt: TGTGCCAGTAGTAACCGGGACAACGATCAGCCCCAGCATTTT
d_call: .
clone_size: .
v_call: TRBV19
j_call: TRBJ1-5

cdr3_aa: CASSQRTISGNTIYF
cdr3_nt: TGTGCCAGCAGCCAACGCACCATCTCTGGAAACACCATATATTTT
d_call: .
clone_size: .
v_call: TRBV2
j_call: TRBJ1-3

cdr3_aa: CASSLLGASTTDTQYF
cdr3_nt: TGTGCCAGCAGCTTGCTGGGGGCGTCAACTACAGATACGCAGTATTTT
d_call: .
clone_size: .
v_call: TRBV7-9
j_call: TRBJ2-3

cdr3_aa: CASSSQGSEQYF
cdr3_nt: TGCGCCAGCAGCTCACAGGGGAGTGAGCAGTACTTC
d_call: TRBD1
clone_size: .
v_call: TRBV4-1
j_call: TRBJ2-7

cdr3_aa: CASSLSGTRYGYTF
cdr3_nt: TGTGCCAGCAGTTTATCTGGGACCCGCTATGGCTACACCTTC
d_call: .
clone_size: .
v_call: TRBV28
j_call: TRBJ1-2

cdr3_aa: CASSRGTDYGYTF
cdr3_nt: TGTGCCAGCAGCCGCGGGACAGATTATGGCTACACCTTC
d_call: TRBD1
clone_size: .
v_call: TRBV7-8
j_call: TRBJ1-2

cdr3_aa: CASSPSGGGNTEAFF
cdr3_nt: TGTGCCAGCAGCCCATCCGGGGGAGGGAACACTGAAGCTTTCTTT
d_call: .
clone_size: .
v_call: TRBV3-1/TRBV3-2
j_call: TRBJ1-1

cdr3_aa: CASSQTGGHEQFF
cdr3_nt: TGTGCCAGCAGCCAGACAGGGGGCCATGAGCAGTTCTTC
d_call: TRBD1
clone_size: .
v_call: TRBV3-1/TRBV3-2
j_call: TRBJ2-1

cdr3_aa: CASSTSGTGTFF
cdr3_nt: TGTGCCAGCAGCACCTCCGGGACAGGAACTTTCTTT
d_call: TRBD1
clone_size: .
v_call: TRBV11-1
j_call: TRBJ1-1

cdr3_aa: CAWRRYRGRVEKLFF
cdr3_nt: TGTGCCTGGAGGAGGTACAGGGGTAGGGTCGAAAAACTGTTTTTT
d_call: TRBD1
clone_size: .
v_call: TRBV30
j_call: TRBJ1-4

cdr3_aa: CASSVSPQGSEAFF
cdr3_nt: TGTGCCAGCAGCGTGTCACCCCAAGGGTCTGAAGCTTTCTTT
d_call: .
clone_size: .
v_call: TRBV9
j_call: TRBJ1-1

cdr3_aa: CASSQDHQRGADTQYF
cdr3_nt: TGCGCCAGCAGCCAAGATCATCAGAGGGGCGCAGATACGCAGTATTTT
d_call: .
clone_size: once
v_call: TRBV4-1
j_call: TRBJ2-3

cdr3_aa: CASSPTGAGEQYF
cdr3_nt: TGTGCCAGTAGCCCGACAGGGGCTGGCGAGCAGTACTTC
d_call: TRBD1
clone_size: .
v_call: TRBV19
j_call: TRBJ2-7

cdr3_aa: CASSIGGLRGYTF
cdr3_nt: TGTGCCAGTAGTATTGGGGGGCTACGGGGCTACACCTTC
d_call: .
clone_size: .
v_call: TRBV19
j_call: TRBJ1-2

cdr3_aa: CSVGGGSTNEKLFF
cdr3_nt: TGCAGCGTTGGAGGAGGATCAACTAATGAAAAACTGTTTTTT
d_call: .
clone_size: .
v_call: TRBV29-1
j_call: TRBJ1-4

cdr3_aa: CASSLQGDQPQHF
cdr3_nt: TGTGCCAGCAGCTTGCAGGGGGATCAGCCCCAGCATTTT
d_call: TRBD1
clone_size: .
v_call: TRBV7-2
j_call: TRBJ1-5

cdr3_aa: CASSPMTGGNEAFF
cdr3_nt: TGTGCCAGCAGCCCCATGACAGGGGGCAATGAAGCTTTCTTT
d_call: TRBD1
clone_size: .
v_call: TRBV11-2
j_call: TRBJ1-1

cdr3_aa: CATSRGGEMNTEAFF
cdr3_nt: TGTGCCACCAGCAGAGGGGGTGAAATGAACACTGAAGCTTTCTTT
d_call: .
clone_size: .
v_call: TRBV15
j_call: TRBJ1-1

cdr3_aa: CASHNGGGQETQYF
cdr3_nt: TGTGCCAGTCATAACGGAGGGGGACAAGAGACCCAGTACTTC
d_call: .
clone_size: .
v_call: TRBV6-6
j_call: TRBJ2-5

cdr3_aa: CASSGTEGLAAYNEQFF
cdr3_nt: TGTGCCAGCAGTGGAACGGAGGGACTAGCGGCCTACAATGAGCAGTTCTTC
d_call: TRBD2
clone_size: .
v_call: TRBV6-2/TRBV6-3
j_call: TRBJ2-1

cdr3_aa: CASSLSLGGHEQYF
cdr3_nt: TGTGCCAGCAGTTTATCGTTGGGGGGCCACGAGCAGTACTTC
d_call: .
clone_size: .
v_call: TRBV27
j_call: TRBJ2-7

cdr3_aa: CASSLAGKGEKLFF
cdr3_nt: TGTGCCAGCAGTTTAGCGGGGAAGGGTGAAAAACTGTTTTTT
d_call: .
clone_size: once
v_call: TRBV27
j_call: TRBJ1-4

cdr3_aa: CASSSTPNTEAFF
cdr3_nt: TGTGCCAGCAGCTCTACACCGAACACTGAAGCTTTCTTT
d_call: .
clone_size: once
v_call: TRBV13
j_call: TRBJ1-1